The 8 T cell receptor beta chains below were found in one sample sequenced in a study of CD8 T cells in ankylosing spondylitis. TCRdb reprocessed the 5' RACE reads via MiXCR and lists one record per CDR3 protein. Of around 450,000 distinct CDR3 sequences listed, 25% to 30% were seen once; the top ten hold about 1%. No antigen has been assigned to these receptors. General study points: Characteristic of ankylosing spondylitis blood, it appeared, was a TCR beta motif comprising about eight highly homologous variants.

Sequencing was carried out using blood, either unsorted or a sorted T cell fraction (not recorded which). Source of these receptors: a male donor with ankylosing spondylitis.

This clonotype was found a few times. The chain recombines TRBV5-6 with TRBJ1-5; 9 bases fit TRBD1. The length of the CDR3 is 16 residues. The germline V gene encodes CDR1 SGHDT and CDR2 YYEEEE. V lost 4 bases to trimming and J lost 1 base; unmatched junction nucleotides: 6. For the CDR3, the DNA is TGTGCCAGCAGCCCCAAGACAGGGGGGAGCAATCAGCCCCAGCATTTT. This codes for CASSPKTGGSNQPQHF.

The V and J genes are TRBV11-2 and TRBJ1-6, with D possibly matching TRBD1 (5 bases). Germline V gene sequence: CDR1 SGHAT, CDR2 FQNNGV. V was clipped by 5 bases and J by 10 bases, with 15 bases between them. The CDR3 runs 14 residues. DNA of the CDR3: TGTGCCAGCAGCCCCAGACCTGGGGACTCACCCCTCCACTTT. Its protein product is CASSPRPGDSPLHF.

This clonotype came up a few times. The chain links TRBV6-1 to TRBJ2-2; possible D gene TRBD1, 5 bases. The length of the CDR3 is 14 residues. Between the trimmed V and J ends, which lost 7 bases and 3 bases, there was a span of 12 bases. Germline values: CDR1 MNHNS, CDR2 SASEGT. CDR3 loop: CASTQGRYTGELFF. The CDR3 DNA reads as TGTGCCAGCACCCAGGGTCGGTACACCGGGGAGCTGTTTTTT.

The V gene is TRBV27, the J gene TRBJ2-5; 10 bases are a match to TRBD1. The CDR3 has 13 residues. J gave up 5 bases and V 8 bases, and 5 bases lay outside the gene matches. Germline values: CDR1 MNHEY, CDR2 SMNVEV (reference sequence). In nucleotides, the CDR3 is TGTGCCAGCCGTAGACAGGGGGCTGAGACCCAGTACTTC. Its protein product is CASRRQGAETQYF.

The V call is TRBV7-2, the J call TRBJ2-5; 9 nucleotides align to TRBD2. V was pared by 8 bases and J by 5 bases, with 12 bases of the junction left unmatched. CDR3 length: 15 residues. The V gene's germline CDR1 is SGHTA and CDR2 FQGNSA. The CDR3 region has the DNA TGTGCCAGCTCCTTAGATAGCGGGAGTGGGGAGACCCAGTACTTC. Its translation is CASSLDSGSGETQYF.

J is TRBJ1-2 and V is TRBV30, with D uncertain. Trimming cost V 4 bases and J 5 bases, with 8 bases left between them. CDR1 is GTSNPN, CDR2 SVGIG, per germline (reference sequence). The CDR3 is made up of 11 amino acids. This CDR3 is CAWTAAYGYTF. The CDR3 DNA follows: TGTGCCTGGACCGCTGCATATGGCTACACCTTC.

This clonotype was recorded a few times. This chain joins TRBV20-1 and TRBJ2-7, with D uncertain. V shed 4 bases and J shed 0 bases, with 13 bases lying between them. CDR3 length: 14 residues. Germline CDR1 reads DFQATT; CDR2 reads SNEGSKA (reference sequence). For the CDR3, the DNA is TGCAGTGCTAAGTCCCAGCCTAGCTCCTACGAGCAGTACTTC. The encoded protein is CSAKSQPSSYEQYF.

This clonotype has just a few counts. This chain joins TRBV2 and TRBJ1-4; the D gene is possibly TRBD1 (5 bases). This CDR3 region has 16 residues. The V and J ends lost 3 bases and 7 bases respectively, with 18 bases between them. Germline V gene lookup returns CDR1 SNHLY and CDR2 FYNNEI. This CDR3 is CASSEDGTFGLEKLFF. DNA for the CDR3: TGTGCCAGCAGTGAGGATGGGACGTTCGGACTTGAAAAACTGTTTTTT.